Following are 5 T cell receptor beta chains from one sample sequenced in a study of PD-1 blockade in mismatch repair-deficient tumors (dated by TCRdb to about 2017). Library method: the immunoSEQ multiplex PCR assay. TCRdb holds this immuneACCESS table with in-frame rearrangements only. Some clones are missing; in checked studies, unresolved V genes explain under half, and the rest has no known cause. This sample has some 120,000 clones in its table, and about 85% of those were observed once. The ten top clones hold 13% of the sample. Sequences were derived from peripheral blood, sampled 44 weeks after starting pembrolizumab. The receptors derive from an adult with mismatch repair-deficient cancer.

Only one count was recorded for this clone. The rearrangement uses TRBV15 and TRBJ1-2; D is ambiguous. Germline V gene lookup returns CDR1 LNHNV and CDR2 YYDKDF (reference sequence). V dropped 3 bases and J dropped 6 bases, with 17 bases sitting between them. CDR3 size: 15 residues. Here the CDR3 reads CATSSSDGFFNGYTF. CDR3 in DNA: TGTGCCACCAGCAGCAGTGACGGATTTTTTAATGGCTACACCTTC. Full variable domain (outside the CDR3, taken from reference TRBV15 and TRBJ1-2): DAMVIQNPRYQVTQFGKPVTLSCSQTLNHNVMYWYQQKSSQAPKLLFHYYDKDFNNEADTPDNFQSRRPNTSFCFLDIRSPGLGDTAMYLCATSSSDGFFNGYTFGSGTRLTVV.

The V gene is TRBV11-2, the J gene TRBJ2-7; D ambiguous. The CDR3 sequence is 13 residues long. The germline V gene encodes CDR1 SGHAT and CDR2 FQNNGV. Trimming took off 1 base at V and 2 bases at J, with 6 bases between the two ends. CDR3 DNA: TGTGCCAGCAGCTTAGTTCCAGCCTACGAGCAGTACTTC. This translates into CASSLVPAYEQYF.

The chain is built from TRBV7-2 and TRBJ2-1; 12 nucleotides line up with TRBD2. Looked up from germline, CDR1 is SGHTA and CDR2 is FQGNSA. The CDR3 consists of 18 residues. The V and J ends lost 1 base and 6 bases, in that order; junction bases with no gene match: 10. CDR3: CASSLGLAGVSGINEQFF. In DNA form, the CDR3 reads TGTGCCAGCAGCTTAGGACTAGCGGGAGTGTCCGGGATCAATGAGCAGTTCTTC.

This clone was found once. The chain recombines TRBV4-1 with TRBJ2-1; 11 bases line up with TRBD2. Per the germline V gene, CDR1 is MGHRA and CDR2 is YSYEKL. The CDR3 runs to 19 residues. The V and J ends lost 0 bases and 4 bases, in that order; junction bases with no gene match: 11. CDR3 sequence: CASSQEWLAGGSKYNEQFF. The DNA for the CDR3 is TGCGCCAGCAGCCAAGAATGGCTAGCGGGAGGCTCCAAATACAATGAGCAGTTCTTC.

This clone appeared a single time. V and J are TRBV4-2 and TRBJ2-3, with 8 bases that match TRBD1. The V gene end was trimmed by 0 bases and the J gene end by 3 bases; junction bases not matched to a gene: 2. The V gene's germline CDR1 is LGHNA and CDR2 YNFKEQ. CDR3 length: 15 residues. CDR3 in amino acids: CASSQERDRTDTQYF. The DNA for the CDR3 is TGTGCCAGCAGCCAAGAGCGGGACAGGACAGATACGCAGTATTTT.